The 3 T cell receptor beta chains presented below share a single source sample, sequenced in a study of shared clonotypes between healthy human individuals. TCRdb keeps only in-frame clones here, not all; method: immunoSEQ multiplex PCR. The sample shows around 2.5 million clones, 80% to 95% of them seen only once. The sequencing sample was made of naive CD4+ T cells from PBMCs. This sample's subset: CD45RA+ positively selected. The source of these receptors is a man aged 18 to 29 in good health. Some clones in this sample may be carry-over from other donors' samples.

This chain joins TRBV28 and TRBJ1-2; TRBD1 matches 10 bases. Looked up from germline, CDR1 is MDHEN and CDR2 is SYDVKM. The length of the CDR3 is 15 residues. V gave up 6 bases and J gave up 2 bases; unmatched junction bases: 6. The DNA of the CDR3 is TGTGCCAGCAGAACCGGGACAGGGGAAAACTATGGCTACACCTTC. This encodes CASRTGTGENYGYTF.

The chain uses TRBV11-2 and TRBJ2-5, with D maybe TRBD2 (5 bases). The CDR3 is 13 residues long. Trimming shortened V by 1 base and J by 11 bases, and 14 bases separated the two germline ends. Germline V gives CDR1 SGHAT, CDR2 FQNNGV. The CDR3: CASSLVSGREQYF. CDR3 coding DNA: TGTGCCAGCAGCTTAGTATCCGGAAGGGAGCAGTACTTC.

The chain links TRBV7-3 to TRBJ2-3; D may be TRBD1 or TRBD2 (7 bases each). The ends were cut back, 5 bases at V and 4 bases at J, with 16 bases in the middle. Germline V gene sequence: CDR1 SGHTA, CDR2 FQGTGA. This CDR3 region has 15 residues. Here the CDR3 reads CASSPQTGRADTQYF. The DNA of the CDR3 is TGTGCCAGCAGCCCCCAGACAGGGAGGGCAGATACGCAGTATTTT.